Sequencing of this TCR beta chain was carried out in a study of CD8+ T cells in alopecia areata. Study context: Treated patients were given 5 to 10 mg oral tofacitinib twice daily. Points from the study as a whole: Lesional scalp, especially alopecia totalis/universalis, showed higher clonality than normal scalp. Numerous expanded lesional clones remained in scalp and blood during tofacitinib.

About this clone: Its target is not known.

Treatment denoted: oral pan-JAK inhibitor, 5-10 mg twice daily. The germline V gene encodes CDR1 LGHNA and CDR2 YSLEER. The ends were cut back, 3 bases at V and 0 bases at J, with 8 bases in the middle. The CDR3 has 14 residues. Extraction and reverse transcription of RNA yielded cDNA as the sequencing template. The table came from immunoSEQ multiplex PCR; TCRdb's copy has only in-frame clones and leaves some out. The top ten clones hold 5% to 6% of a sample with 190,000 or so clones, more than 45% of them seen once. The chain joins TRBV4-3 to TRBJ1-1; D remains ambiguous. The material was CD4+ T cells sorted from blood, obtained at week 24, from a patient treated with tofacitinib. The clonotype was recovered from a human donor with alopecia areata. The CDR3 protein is CASSHQAMNTEAFF. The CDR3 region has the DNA TGCGCCAGCAGCCACCAAGCTATGAACACTGAAGCTTTCTTT.